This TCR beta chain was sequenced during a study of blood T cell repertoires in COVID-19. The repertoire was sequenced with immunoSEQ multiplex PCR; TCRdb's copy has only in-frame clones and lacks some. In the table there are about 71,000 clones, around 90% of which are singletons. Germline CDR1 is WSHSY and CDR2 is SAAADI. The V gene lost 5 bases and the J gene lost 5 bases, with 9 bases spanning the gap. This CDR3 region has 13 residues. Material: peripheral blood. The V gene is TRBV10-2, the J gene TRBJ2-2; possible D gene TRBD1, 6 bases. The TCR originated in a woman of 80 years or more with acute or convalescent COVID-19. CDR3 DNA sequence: TGCGCCAGCAGTTATACAGGGACCGGGGAGCTGTTTTTT. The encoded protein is CASSYTGTGELFF.